This T cell receptor beta chain was recorded in a study of blood T cells in healthy people across ages. Primed by a sample-barcoded 5' primer and a J-beta primer mix, a second PCR proceeded for about 6 to 11 cycles. With 12 random nucleotides, a template-switch adaptor tagged each individual cDNA molecule. TCRdb itself ran the 5' RACE reads through MiXCR, one entry per CDR3 protein. The profile shows 500,000 to 550,000 distinct CDR3 sequences, under 30% of them singletons. Roughly 10 milliliters of peripheral blood were drawn from each donor. CDR1 and CDR2 (germline): SNHLY, FYNNEI. The J segment lost 15 bases and the V segment lost 6 bases, leaving 14 bases of the junction unmatched. CDR3 length: 14 amino acids. Many counts were recorded for this clonotype. The same data also went into a second study, on T cells of mothers and their children. That report adds: Study donors consisted of a few healthy Caucasian mothers and their six children. Each child gave 2.5 million to 3.5 million TCR beta CDR3 reads (each mother, over 9 million).

The specimen sequenced was blood. J is TRBJ2-4 and V is TRBV2, with 10 positions matching TRBD2. The origin of this receptor is a boy younger than 18 in good health. The CDR3 DNA reads as TGTGCCAGCAGAGTTACTAGCGGGATCGGAAGTGTGTACTTC. Its translation is CASRVTSGIGSVYF.